The 22 T cell receptor beta chains in this list originate from one sample, sequenced in a study of T cells expressing NK-cell markers. TCRdb re-called the 5' RACE reads; every CDR3 protein appears as one record, without DNA. The sample features about 260,000 distinct CDR3 sequences, with roughly 4.2% in its top ten. What was sequenced was blood T cells: a sorted CD56 or NKG2C T cell subset, CD4+ or CD8+ T cells, or bulk PBMC T cells (not recorded which). Source of these receptors: a woman between 18 and 70 years old in good health.

The chain is built from TRBV7-2 and TRBJ1-4; TCRdb proposes TRBD1, but this gene call is untestable without DNA. The CDR3 is 15 residues long. Germline CDR1 reads SGHTA; CDR2 reads FQGNSA. CDR3 residues: CASSSQTGVGEKLFF.

CDR3: CALAGPYNEQFF. The chain is built from TRBV6-2 or TRBV6-3 and TRBJ2-1; TCRdb's assignment of TRBD2 cannot be checked, as there is no DNA. The germline V gene encodes CDR1 MNHEY and CDR2 SVGEGT. This CDR3 has 12 amino acids.

This chain joins TRBV4-2 and TRBJ2-5; without DNA, the TCRdb call of TRBD2 cannot be checked. This CDR3 is 20 amino acids long. The germline V gene encodes CDR1 LGHNA and CDR2 YNFKEQ. The CDR3 sequence: CASSRRPLAGGRGPQETQYF.

The chain recombines TRBV7-2 with TRBJ2-1; TCRdb designates TRBD2, a call that cannot be tested without DNA. This CDR3 is built from 13 residues. Germline values: CDR1 SGHTA, CDR2 FQGNSA. The CDR3 region is CAAARSSYNEQFF.

The chain carries TRBV28 and TRBJ1-4. The germline CDR1 and CDR2 sequences are MDHEN and SYDVKM. CDR3 length: 14 amino acids. The CDR3 region is CASNTRLDNEKLFF.

The chain couples TRBV29-1 to TRBJ1-5; TCRdb picks TRBD1, but there is no DNA to check that call. The germline V gene encodes CDR1 SQVTM and CDR2 ANQGSEA. The CDR3 loop spans 14 amino acids. The CDR3 loop is CSVEGSIPGQPQHF.

The gene calls are TRBV20-1 and TRBJ1-5; there is no DNA to check the TCRdb D call of TRBD1. The germline V gene has CDR1 DFQATT and CDR2 SNEGSKA (reference sequence). This CDR3 contains 13 residues. CDR3 protein: CSARGQGYQPQHF.

The genes are TRBV7-9 and TRBJ2-5; TCRdb calls TRBD1, which cannot be checked without DNA. The length of the CDR3 is 14 residues. Germline CDR1 and CDR2: SEHNR and FQNEAQ (reference sequence). The CDR3 region is CASSAGQLPETQYF.

The chain links TRBV20-1 to TRBJ2-3; TCRdb reports TRBD1, a call that lacks DNA to check it against. The CDR3 is 13 residues long. CDR1 is DFQATT and CDR2 is SNEGSKA in the germline V gene (reference sequence). The CDR3 loop is CSASWGTIDTQYF.

The chain has TRBV7-2 and TRBJ1-1. The CDR3 is 15 amino acids. Germline lookup yields CDR1 SGHTA and CDR2 FQGNSA. CDR3 protein: CASSLLGMGNTEAFF.

V and J are TRBV20-1 and TRBJ2-2. Germline CDR1 and CDR2: DFQATT and SNEGSKA (reference sequence). The CDR3 has 15 amino acids. This chain's CDR3 is CSARELGNEAGELFF.

The V gene is TRBV6-2 or TRBV6-3, the J gene TRBJ1-1; TCRdb's D call of TRBD1 is untestable without DNA. Germline CDR1 MNHEY, CDR2 SVGEGT. This CDR3 is 19 amino acids long. The chain's CDR3 is CASSYLSEEVQVMDTEAFF.

The chain carries TRBV28 and TRBJ1-5; there is no DNA to check the TCRdb D call of TRBD1. The CDR3 has 15 residues. In germline, CDR1 is MDHEN, CDR2 SYDVKM. The CDR3 sequence: CASRLRDRVGQPQHF.

CDR3 amino acids: CASSVGARDREPAGELFF. This chain uses TRBV5-1 with TRBJ2-2; checking the TCRdb D call of TRBD1 is not possible without DNA. Germline V CDR1 and CDR2: SGHRS, YFSETQ. The CDR3 runs 18 residues.

The chain employs TRBV7-6 and TRBJ1-1. This CDR3 has 14 amino acids. Germline CDR1 is SGHVS and CDR2 is FNYEAQ. CDR3 sequence: CASSSIASNTEAFF.

The chain joins TRBV6-5 to TRBJ2-7; TCRdb designates TRBD2, a call that cannot be tested without DNA. Germline V gene data show CDR1 as MNHEY and CDR2 as SVGAGI. CDR3 size: 15 residues. CDR3 sequence reads: CASSYTGTSAYEQYF.

The V call is TRBV7-2, the J call TRBJ1-5; TCRdb designates TRBD1, a call that cannot be tested without DNA. Germline CDR1 is SGHTA and CDR2 is FQGNSA. CDR3 length equals 15 residues. CDR3 loop: CASSISYRDGQPQHF.

This chain links TRBV20-1 with TRBJ2-1; TCRdb lists TRBD2, though no DNA is available to test this call. Germline CDR1 reads DFQATT; CDR2 reads SNEGSKA (reference sequence). The CDR3 loop spans 14 amino acids. The CDR3 reads CSAVAGALHGEQFF.

This chain joins TRBV15 and TRBJ1-2. The CDR3 totals 14 residues. From germline, CDR1 is LNHNV and CDR2 YYDKDF (reference sequence). The CDR3 protein is CATSRDKLNYGYTF.

V is TRBV12-3 or TRBV12-4 and J is TRBJ2-1; TCRdb gives TRBD1 as the D gene, but with no DNA this cannot be confirmed. There are 16 residues in the CDR3. CDR3: CASSPQGAALTGGQFF.

This chain joins TRBV11-2 and TRBJ2-2; TCRdb outputs TRBD2, but without DNA this stays unchecked. The CDR3 consists of 19 residues. Germline CDR1 and CDR2: SGHAT and FQNNGV. The CDR3 sequence: CASSLGRRLSGRATGELFF.

The genes are TRBV12-3 or TRBV12-4 and TRBJ1-2. The CDR3 runs 14 residues. The CDR3 is CASSLPKTAYGYTF.